The table lists the clone carrying this TCR beta chain with a few counts. The antigen is not known. Trimming took 5 bases from V and 3 from J, leaving 13 bases between them. Germline-derived CDR1 and CDR2 are SEHNR and FQNEAQ (reference sequence). The CDR3 contains 14 residues. This entry comes from a study of T-cell memory formation after mild COVID-19. On the study more broadly: Largely donor-specific sequence clusters came from a couple of donors. Study-wide results and caveats: Some clones that responded were present in memory (sampled pre-infection), which suggests cross-reactive memory joined. Whereas later expanders leaned CD4+, clones contracting day 15 to 85 showed a balanced CD4/CD8 makeup.

From 5'RACE with constant-segment primers came TCR alpha and TCR beta cDNA libraries that carried sample barcodes and UMIs. TCRdb called the 5' RACE reads again in MiXCR, with one record for every CDR3 protein. This sample has 300,000 to 400,000 distinct CDR3 sequences; approximately 16% occur once, and the top ten carry around 22%. The rearrangement joins TRBV7-9 to TRBJ1-2, with D possibly matching TRBD1 (6 bases). Sample: PBMCs or a T cell subset sorted from them (not recorded which). The receptor was derived from a man younger than 35 who had mild COVID-19 (a few samples of this study predate the infection). Cell type and time point are not known. CDR3 in DNA: TGTGCCAGCAGCCCTCTACAGGGAGACTATGGCTACACCTTC. It yields the protein CASSPLQGDYGYTF.